The clone carrying this T cell receptor beta chain was seen only once. The germline gives CDR1 MNHEY, CDR2 SVGAGI. V was clipped by 10 bases and J by 2 bases; unmatched bases: 10. The CDR3 has 15 residues. Each CDR3 protein is one row after TCRdb ran MiXCR on the 5' RACE reads. Counted here are about 170,000 distinct CDR3 sequences, approximately 16% occurring once; the ten biggest clones make up about 8%. This entry comes from a study of CD8 T cells in ankylosing spondylitis. The chain carries TRBV6-5 and TRBJ1-5, with TRBD1 identical over 8 bases. The receptor was derived from a male donor with ankylosing spondylitis or in good health (not recorded which). Sequenced: blood, either unsorted or a sorted T cell fraction (not recorded which). The CDR3 spells CANLDREGGNQPQHF. As DNA, the CDR3 is TGTGCCAACCTGGACAGGGAGGGGGGCAATCAGCCCCAGCATTTT.